A selection of T cell receptor beta chains follows, all from one sample in a study of blood T cell repertoires in COVID-19. Sequenced by immunoSEQ multiplex PCR; TCRdb stores in-frame clones only, minus some. The sample shows around 180,000 clones, roughly 79% of them seen only once. Sequencing was done on a sample of peripheral blood. The receptors here all came from a woman older than 75 with COVID-19, enrolled during active disease. The CDR3 runs from the conserved cysteine through the conserved F or W. The order of the fields is J gene, D gene, clone size, V gene, CDR3 DNA, CDR3 protein. D genes are given only for firm matches. Some rows mark clone size as missing; the rest say once, few, many or name a class of expanded clone.

>TRBJ1-1|TRBD1|.|TRBV6-2/TRBV6-3
TGTGCCAGCAGTAACCACGACAGGGTTGAAGCTTTCTTT
CASSNHDRVEAFF
>TRBJ2-7|TRBD2|.|TRBV28
TGTGCCAGCAGTATGACTAGCGTAGACGAGCAGTACTTC
CASSMTSVDEQYF
>TRBJ2-7|TRBD1|.|TRBV6-2/TRBV6-3
TGTGCCAGCAGTGCGGGGACAGGGAACCACGAGCAGTACTTC
CASSAGTGNHEQYF
>TRBJ1-5|TRBD1|.|TRBV12-3/TRBV12-4
TGTGCCAGCAGACTCAGGGACAGCCCCCAGCATTTT
CASRLRDSPQHF
>TRBJ2-7|.|.|TRBV28
TGTGCCAGCAGTTCCCTGAGGAACGAGCAGTACTTC
CASSSLRNEQYF
>TRBJ1-1|.|.|TRBV19
TGTGCCAGTAGTATGGGGGGGCACACTGAAGCTTTCTTT
CASSMGGHTEAFF
>TRBJ1-2|.|.|TRBV19
TGTGCCAGTAGTACGGATACAGGGTCCCGATATGGCTACACCTTC
CASSTDTGSRYGYTF
>TRBJ2-7|TRBD2|many|TRBV9
TGTGCCAGCAGCGTAGGACTAGCGGGAGGGCTGGACGAGCAGTACTTC
CASSVGLAGGLDEQYF
>TRBJ1-5|.|.|TRBV10-3
TGTGCCATCAGTGAGTCGCTTATAGCGGAACAGCCCCAGCATTTT
CAISESLIAEQPQHF
>TRBJ2-3|.|.|TRBV5-1
TGCGCCAGCAGCGCCGGGACTGGCGTCACAGATACGCAGTATTTT
CASSAGTGVTDTQYF
>TRBJ1-6|.|.|TRBV30
TGTGCCTGTTGGGACTCTAGCTCCTATAATTCACCCCTCCACTTT
CACWDSSSYNSPLHF
>TRBJ2-1|TRBD2|.|TRBV18
TGTGCCAGCTCACCCCTAGCGGGATCTTCCTACAATGAGCAGTTCTTC
CASSPLAGSSYNEQFF
>TRBJ1-1|.|.|TRBV5-1
TGCGCCAGCAGCCTCCTTGACCCAGGGGTGGGCACTGAAGCTTTCTTT
CASSLLDPGVGTEAFF
>TRBJ1-2|TRBD1|.|TRBV24-1
TGTGCCACCAGTGACGCTGGACGGACAGGGGGTTATGGCTACACCTTC
CATSDAGRTGGYGYTF
>TRBJ2-1|TRBD1|.|TRBV18
TGTGCCAGCTCACCAGGGACAGTCGGTGAGCAGTTCTTC
CASSPGTVGEQFF
>TRBJ2-1|TRBD2|.|TRBV19
TGTGCCAGTAGCCGATACGGACTAGCGGGAGGAAATGAGCAGTTCTTC
CASSRYGLAGGNEQFF
>TRBJ2-7|.|.|TRBV9
TGTGCCAGCAGCGTAACCGGGTATAGCGAGCAGTACTTC
CASSVTGYSEQYF
>TRBJ2-7|.|.|TRBV6-2/TRBV6-3
TGTGCCAGCAGCGGAACAGGGCTCAAGGAGCAGTACTTC
CASSGTGLKEQYF
>TRBJ1-6|.|.|TRBV19
TGTGCCAGTAGCGGGGAATATTCACCCCTCCACTTT
CASSGEYSPLHF
>TRBJ2-2|TRBD2|.|TRBV27
TGTGCCAGCAGGAAGACTAGCGGGAGCCCCGGGGAGCTGTTTTTT
CASRKTSGSPGELFF
>TRBJ1-1|.|.|TRBV7-2
TGTGCCAGCAGCCGCGGGGGGGACAACACTGAAGCTTTCTTT
CASSRGGDNTEAFF
>TRBJ2-2|.|.|TRBV6-6
TGTGCCAGCAGTTACTACAGGGTGACCGGGGAGCTGTTTTTT
CASSYYRVTGELFF
>TRBJ2-1|TRBD2|.|TRBV2
TGTGCCAGCGGGGGACTAGGGTCTCTCAATGAGCAGTTCTTC
CASGGLGSLNEQFF
>TRBJ2-7|TRBD1|.|TRBV6-2/TRBV6-3
TGTGCCAGCAGTTCTCCTCGGGACAGGGGGATCCACGAGCAGTACTTC
CASSSPRDRGIHEQYF